This T cell receptor (beta chain) stems from a study of blood T cells in healthy people across ages. V was trimmed by 10 bases and J by 0 bases, leaving 10 bases between them. The germline gives CDR1 MDHEN, CDR2 SYDVKM. The CDR3 extends over 14 amino acids. Each sample provided at least 5.5 micrograms of extracted total RNA. Study results and limitations: When one million T cells were used, diversity estimates were thought to be underestimates. Naive T cell percentage by flow cytometry tracked strongly with beta diversity.

A second roughly 7 to 11 cycle PCR used barcoded and J-beta primers. Researchers report that a template-switch adaptor with 12 random nucleotides tagged each cDNA molecule. TCRdb redid the calling of the 5' RACE reads with MiXCR, one entry per CDR3 protein. The table shows about 680,000 distinct CDR3 sequences, with 45% to 50% occurring only once. With regard to this clonotype: Antigen specificity is unknown.

V is TRBV28 and J is TRBJ1-6; D is unclear. The sequenced material came from blood. The sequence derives from a woman between 55 and 75 years old in good health. The CDR3 DNA reads TGTGCCATAGGGCAAAGCTCCTATAATTCACCCCTCCACTTT. Translation: CAIGQSSYNSPLHF.